Below, 23 T cell receptor beta chains from the same sample are listed, as sequenced in a study of blood T cell repertoires in COVID-19. The data were produced by immunoSEQ multiplex PCR, yet TCRdb's version contains in-frame clones alone and is incomplete. The table records 300,000 to 350,000 clones, more than 70% of them present only once. The sequenced sample was peripheral blood. These receptors were taken from a woman in her fifties or sixties with COVID-19, enrolled during active disease.

This sequence joins TRBV6-6 and TRBJ1-1, with D maybe TRBD1 (5 bases). Between the trimmed V and J ends, which lost 3 bases and 3 bases, there was a span of 8 bases. The V gene's germline CDR1 is MNHNY and CDR2 SVGAGI (reference sequence). The CDR3 is made up of 13 amino acids. The DNA for the CDR3 is TGTGCCAGCAGTTATGAGACAGACACTGAAGCTTTCTTT. It yields the protein CASSYETDTEAFF.

This CDR3 is CASAAPNIQETQYF. DNA of the CDR3: TGTGCCTCCGCGGCACCTAACATCCAAGAGACCCAGTACTTC. The chain links TRBV7-3 to TRBJ2-5; D gene uncertain. Germline values: CDR1 SGHTA, CDR2 FQGTGA. The CDR3 contains 14 residues. V was clipped by 11 bases and J by 1 base, with 17 bases between them.

A note on this clone: Just one base apart from a much larger clone, this may be a read error. CDR3 sequence (DNA): TGTGCCTGGGACAGGGCTGGAAACACCATATATTTT. Its translation is CAWDRAGNTIYF. The chain joins TRBV30 to TRBJ1-3, with 7 bases that match TRBD1. The CDR3 spans 12 residues. Germline V gene lookup returns CDR1 GTSNPN and CDR2 SVGIG (reference sequence). Trimming took 5 bases from V and 2 from J; bases not matched to a gene: 0.

This rearrangement joins TRBV5-1 to TRBJ1-1; TRBD1 agrees at 9 bases. CDR1 SGHRS and CDR2 YFSETQ come from the germline V gene. The CDR3 length is 14 residues. V shed 2 bases, J shed 10 bases, and the junction held 9 bases outside the gene matches. CDR3 in DNA: TGCGCCAGCAGCTTAACATCGGGACAGGGTGGAGCTTTCTTT. The encoded protein is CASSLTSGQGGAFF.

This clone was counted between two and nine times. The V call is TRBV7-2, the J call TRBJ1-2, with D maybe TRBD1 (5 bases). Per the germline V gene, CDR1 is SGHTA and CDR2 is FQGNSA. The CDR3 runs 16 residues. The germline V and J ends were trimmed by 2 bases and 3 bases, with 16 bases remaining between them. The CDR3 reads CASSLYVRVGDYGYTF. The CDR3 DNA reads as TGTGCCAGCAGCTTATATGTCAGGGTAGGGGACTATGGCTACACCTTC.

The chain uses TRBV25-1 and TRBJ2-5; TRBD2 might be the D (7 bases). Germline V gene lookup returns CDR1 MGHDK and CDR2 SYGVNS. The CDR3 is 15 residues long. Trimming took 2 bases from V and 6 from J, leaving 16 bases between them. As DNA, the CDR3 is TGTGCCAGCAGTGAAGGAGGGGGGGCTTTTAAGACCCAGTACTTC. Translation: CASSEGGGAFKTQYF.

CDR3 in amino acids: CASSPPRSGGRQKSEQFF. CDR3 coding DNA: TGCGCCAGCAGCCCCCCCCGCAGCGGGGGGCGGCAGAAGAGTGAGCAGTTCTTC. The V call is TRBV5-1, the J call TRBJ2-1, with 9 bases identical to TRBD2. Unmatched junction bases numbered 20, after V lost 4 bases and J lost 9 bases. Germline V lookup: CDR1 SGHRS, CDR2 YFSETQ. The CDR3 sequence is 18 residues long.

The chain combines TRBV25-1 with TRBJ2-7; the D gene is possibly TRBD2 (5 bases). V was trimmed by 3 bases and J by 4 bases, leaving 10 bases between them. The V gene's germline CDR1 is MGHDK and CDR2 SYGVNS. This CDR3 region has 13 residues. The CDR3: CASSEVGRYEQYF. Here the CDR3 DNA reads TGTGCCAGCAGTGAGGTGGGGAGATACGAGCAGTACTTC.

Here the CDR3 reads CASSSRGQAISPLHF. CDR3 DNA sequence: TGTGCCAGCAGTTCCCGTGGACAGGCTATTTCACCCCTCCACTTT. V and J are TRBV28 and TRBJ1-6; the match to TRBD1 covers 7 bases. V was pared by 4 bases and J by 9 bases, with 9 bases of the junction left unmatched. The CDR3 covers 15 residues. Looked up from germline, CDR1 is MDHEN and CDR2 is SYDVKM.

The chain recombines TRBV13 with TRBJ1-2; no firm D call. The CDR3 length is 16 residues. Germline V lookup: CDR1 PRHDT, CDR2 FYEKMQ (reference sequence). The germline V and J ends were trimmed by 5 bases and 7 bases, with 23 bases remaining between them. The CDR3 DNA sequence: TGTGCCAGCAGCACCGGACGGGATCGTCTAACTAGTGGCTACACCTTC. Translated, it gives CASSTGRDRLTSGYTF.

This clone was seen a handful of times. The chain is built from TRBV7-8 and TRBJ1-1; no clear D gene. V was trimmed by 1 base and J by 3 bases, leaving 6 bases between them. The CDR3 length is 13 residues. Germline V gives CDR1 SGHVS, CDR2 FQNEAQ. The CDR3 sequence: CASSLVRDTEAFF. The CDR3 nucleotides are TGTGCCAGCAGCTTAGTTCGAGACACTGAAGCTTTCTTT.

The V and J genes are TRBV5-4 and TRBJ1-1, with D maybe TRBD1 (5 bases). From germline, CDR1 is SGHNT and CDR2 YYREEE (reference sequence). There are 13 residues in the CDR3. V was cut by 2 bases and J by 8 bases, with 13 bases left in between. Here the CDR3 reads CASSLASQGEAFF. The CDR3 nucleotides read TGTGCCAGCAGCTTAGCTTCGCAGGGCGAAGCTTTCTTT.

This clone was observed once. The J gene is TRBJ1-5, the V gene TRBV27; 7 positions match TRBD1. The germline V gene has CDR1 MNHEY and CDR2 SMNVEV (reference sequence). The CDR3 covers 15 residues. With 2 bases clipped from V and 3 bases from J, the junction kept 4 bases outside the gene matches. The CDR3 protein is CASSLMGQNNQPQHF. The CDR3 DNA sequence: TGTGCCAGCAGTTTAATGGGACAGAACAATCAGCCCCAGCATTTT.

To note about this clone: The junction departs from the called germline gene at one end, perhaps through a read error. CDR3 coding DNA: TGTGCCAGCAGCCTAGACAGGGCGCGGGAGCAGTACTTC. It yields the protein CASSLDRAREQYF. This chain connects TRBV11-2 to TRBJ2-7; 7 bases agree with TRBD1. The germline V gene has CDR1 SGHAT and CDR2 FQNNGV. The CDR3 runs 13 residues.

The V call is TRBV6-6, the J call TRBJ1-3, with 8 bases aligning to TRBD1. V shed 6 bases and J 5 bases; nucleotides not matched to a gene: 9. Germline CDR1 MNHNY, CDR2 SVGAGI (reference sequence). The CDR3 runs to 15 residues. This CDR3 reads CASRTDRVGRNTIYF. DNA for the CDR3: TGTGCCAGCAGAACGGACAGGGTCGGAAGAAACACCATATATTTT.

The chain carries TRBV5-1 and TRBJ1-1; D unresolved. CDR3 length: 12 residues. Trimming took 2 bases from V and 2 from J, leaving 4 bases between them. Germline values: CDR1 SGHRS, CDR2 YFSETQ. CDR3: CASSLHNTEAFF. The DNA of the CDR3 is TGCGCCAGCAGCTTACATAACACTGAAGCTTTCTTT.

The chain has TRBV10-3 and TRBJ1-5; no definite D call. Trimming pared 4 bases from V and 7 bases from J, leaving 14 bases between. The CDR3 extends over 14 amino acids. The germline V gene has CDR1 ENHRY and CDR2 SYGVKD. The CDR3 sequence is CAISVGQSGQPQHF. In DNA form, the CDR3 reads TGTGCCATCAGTGTTGGCCAGTCTGGCCAGCCCCAGCATTTT.

The J gene is TRBJ2-5, the V gene TRBV5-4, with D tentatively TRBD1 (6 bases). The CDR3 contains 13 residues. Germline V gives CDR1 SGHNT, CDR2 YYREEE (reference sequence). The V end was cut by 10 bases, the J end by 1 base, with 14 bases between. CDR3 residues: CAVYRDLQETQYF. In DNA form, the CDR3 reads TGTGCCGTCTACAGGGACCTCCAAGAGACCCAGTACTTC.

The chain combines TRBV30 with TRBJ2-7; 10 bases are shared with TRBD1. Germline lookup yields CDR1 GTSNPN and CDR2 SVGIG (reference sequence). The CDR3 extends over 13 amino acids. V was pared by 4 bases and J by 1 base, with 1 base of the junction left unmatched. CDR3 region: CAWKGQGSYEQYF. As DNA, the CDR3 is TGTGCCTGGAAGGGACAGGGGTCCTACGAGCAGTACTTC.

The gene calls are TRBV14 and TRBJ2-7; D unresolved. V lost 7 bases and J lost 5, with 18 bases in between. The CDR3 is made up of 14 amino acids. In germline, CDR1 is SGHDN, CDR2 FVKESK. Written as DNA, the CDR3 is TGTGCCAGCACCCTTCACAACAAACCCCACGAGCAGTACTTC. This sequence encodes CASTLHNKPHEQYF.

The chain joins TRBV5-6 to TRBJ1-6; D is undetermined. Germline V gene sequence: CDR1 SGHDT, CDR2 YYEEEE. Trimming shortened V by 2 bases and J by 2 bases, and 11 bases separated the two germline ends. This CDR3 has 16 amino acids. CDR3 DNA: TGTGCCAGCAGCTTTTACGGAGGCACCTATAATTCACCCCTCCACTTT. Its protein product is CASSFYGGTYNSPLHF.

This chain connects TRBV6-6 to TRBJ2-1, with TRBD2 identical over 13 bases. CDR1 is MNHNY and CDR2 is SVGAGI in the germline V gene (reference sequence). After removal of 6 bases from V and 12 bases from J, the junction contained 14 bases not matched to a gene. The CDR3 is made up of 16 amino acids. CDR3: CASRPTSGGAGEVQFF. In DNA, the CDR3 is TGTGCCAGCAGACCTACTAGCGGGGGGGCTGGGGAAGTGCAGTTCTTC.

J is TRBJ2-3 and V is TRBV5-1, with 7 bases fitting TRBD1. V was pared by 0 bases and J by 6 bases, with 1 base of the junction left unmatched. Germline CDR1 is SGHRS and CDR2 is YFSETQ. CDR3 length: 13 amino acids. CDR3 amino acids: CASSLVRGDTQYF. The CDR3 region has the DNA TGCGCCAGCAGCTTGGTCAGGGGGGATACGCAGTATTTT. The variable domain in full, with the rest retrieved from reference TRBV5-1 and TRBJ2-3, is KAGVTQTPRYLIKTRGQQVTLSCSPISGHRSVSWYQQTPGQGLQFLFEYFSETQRNKGNFPGRFSGRQFSNSRSEMNVSTLELGDSALYLCASSLVRGDTQYFGPGTRLTVL.